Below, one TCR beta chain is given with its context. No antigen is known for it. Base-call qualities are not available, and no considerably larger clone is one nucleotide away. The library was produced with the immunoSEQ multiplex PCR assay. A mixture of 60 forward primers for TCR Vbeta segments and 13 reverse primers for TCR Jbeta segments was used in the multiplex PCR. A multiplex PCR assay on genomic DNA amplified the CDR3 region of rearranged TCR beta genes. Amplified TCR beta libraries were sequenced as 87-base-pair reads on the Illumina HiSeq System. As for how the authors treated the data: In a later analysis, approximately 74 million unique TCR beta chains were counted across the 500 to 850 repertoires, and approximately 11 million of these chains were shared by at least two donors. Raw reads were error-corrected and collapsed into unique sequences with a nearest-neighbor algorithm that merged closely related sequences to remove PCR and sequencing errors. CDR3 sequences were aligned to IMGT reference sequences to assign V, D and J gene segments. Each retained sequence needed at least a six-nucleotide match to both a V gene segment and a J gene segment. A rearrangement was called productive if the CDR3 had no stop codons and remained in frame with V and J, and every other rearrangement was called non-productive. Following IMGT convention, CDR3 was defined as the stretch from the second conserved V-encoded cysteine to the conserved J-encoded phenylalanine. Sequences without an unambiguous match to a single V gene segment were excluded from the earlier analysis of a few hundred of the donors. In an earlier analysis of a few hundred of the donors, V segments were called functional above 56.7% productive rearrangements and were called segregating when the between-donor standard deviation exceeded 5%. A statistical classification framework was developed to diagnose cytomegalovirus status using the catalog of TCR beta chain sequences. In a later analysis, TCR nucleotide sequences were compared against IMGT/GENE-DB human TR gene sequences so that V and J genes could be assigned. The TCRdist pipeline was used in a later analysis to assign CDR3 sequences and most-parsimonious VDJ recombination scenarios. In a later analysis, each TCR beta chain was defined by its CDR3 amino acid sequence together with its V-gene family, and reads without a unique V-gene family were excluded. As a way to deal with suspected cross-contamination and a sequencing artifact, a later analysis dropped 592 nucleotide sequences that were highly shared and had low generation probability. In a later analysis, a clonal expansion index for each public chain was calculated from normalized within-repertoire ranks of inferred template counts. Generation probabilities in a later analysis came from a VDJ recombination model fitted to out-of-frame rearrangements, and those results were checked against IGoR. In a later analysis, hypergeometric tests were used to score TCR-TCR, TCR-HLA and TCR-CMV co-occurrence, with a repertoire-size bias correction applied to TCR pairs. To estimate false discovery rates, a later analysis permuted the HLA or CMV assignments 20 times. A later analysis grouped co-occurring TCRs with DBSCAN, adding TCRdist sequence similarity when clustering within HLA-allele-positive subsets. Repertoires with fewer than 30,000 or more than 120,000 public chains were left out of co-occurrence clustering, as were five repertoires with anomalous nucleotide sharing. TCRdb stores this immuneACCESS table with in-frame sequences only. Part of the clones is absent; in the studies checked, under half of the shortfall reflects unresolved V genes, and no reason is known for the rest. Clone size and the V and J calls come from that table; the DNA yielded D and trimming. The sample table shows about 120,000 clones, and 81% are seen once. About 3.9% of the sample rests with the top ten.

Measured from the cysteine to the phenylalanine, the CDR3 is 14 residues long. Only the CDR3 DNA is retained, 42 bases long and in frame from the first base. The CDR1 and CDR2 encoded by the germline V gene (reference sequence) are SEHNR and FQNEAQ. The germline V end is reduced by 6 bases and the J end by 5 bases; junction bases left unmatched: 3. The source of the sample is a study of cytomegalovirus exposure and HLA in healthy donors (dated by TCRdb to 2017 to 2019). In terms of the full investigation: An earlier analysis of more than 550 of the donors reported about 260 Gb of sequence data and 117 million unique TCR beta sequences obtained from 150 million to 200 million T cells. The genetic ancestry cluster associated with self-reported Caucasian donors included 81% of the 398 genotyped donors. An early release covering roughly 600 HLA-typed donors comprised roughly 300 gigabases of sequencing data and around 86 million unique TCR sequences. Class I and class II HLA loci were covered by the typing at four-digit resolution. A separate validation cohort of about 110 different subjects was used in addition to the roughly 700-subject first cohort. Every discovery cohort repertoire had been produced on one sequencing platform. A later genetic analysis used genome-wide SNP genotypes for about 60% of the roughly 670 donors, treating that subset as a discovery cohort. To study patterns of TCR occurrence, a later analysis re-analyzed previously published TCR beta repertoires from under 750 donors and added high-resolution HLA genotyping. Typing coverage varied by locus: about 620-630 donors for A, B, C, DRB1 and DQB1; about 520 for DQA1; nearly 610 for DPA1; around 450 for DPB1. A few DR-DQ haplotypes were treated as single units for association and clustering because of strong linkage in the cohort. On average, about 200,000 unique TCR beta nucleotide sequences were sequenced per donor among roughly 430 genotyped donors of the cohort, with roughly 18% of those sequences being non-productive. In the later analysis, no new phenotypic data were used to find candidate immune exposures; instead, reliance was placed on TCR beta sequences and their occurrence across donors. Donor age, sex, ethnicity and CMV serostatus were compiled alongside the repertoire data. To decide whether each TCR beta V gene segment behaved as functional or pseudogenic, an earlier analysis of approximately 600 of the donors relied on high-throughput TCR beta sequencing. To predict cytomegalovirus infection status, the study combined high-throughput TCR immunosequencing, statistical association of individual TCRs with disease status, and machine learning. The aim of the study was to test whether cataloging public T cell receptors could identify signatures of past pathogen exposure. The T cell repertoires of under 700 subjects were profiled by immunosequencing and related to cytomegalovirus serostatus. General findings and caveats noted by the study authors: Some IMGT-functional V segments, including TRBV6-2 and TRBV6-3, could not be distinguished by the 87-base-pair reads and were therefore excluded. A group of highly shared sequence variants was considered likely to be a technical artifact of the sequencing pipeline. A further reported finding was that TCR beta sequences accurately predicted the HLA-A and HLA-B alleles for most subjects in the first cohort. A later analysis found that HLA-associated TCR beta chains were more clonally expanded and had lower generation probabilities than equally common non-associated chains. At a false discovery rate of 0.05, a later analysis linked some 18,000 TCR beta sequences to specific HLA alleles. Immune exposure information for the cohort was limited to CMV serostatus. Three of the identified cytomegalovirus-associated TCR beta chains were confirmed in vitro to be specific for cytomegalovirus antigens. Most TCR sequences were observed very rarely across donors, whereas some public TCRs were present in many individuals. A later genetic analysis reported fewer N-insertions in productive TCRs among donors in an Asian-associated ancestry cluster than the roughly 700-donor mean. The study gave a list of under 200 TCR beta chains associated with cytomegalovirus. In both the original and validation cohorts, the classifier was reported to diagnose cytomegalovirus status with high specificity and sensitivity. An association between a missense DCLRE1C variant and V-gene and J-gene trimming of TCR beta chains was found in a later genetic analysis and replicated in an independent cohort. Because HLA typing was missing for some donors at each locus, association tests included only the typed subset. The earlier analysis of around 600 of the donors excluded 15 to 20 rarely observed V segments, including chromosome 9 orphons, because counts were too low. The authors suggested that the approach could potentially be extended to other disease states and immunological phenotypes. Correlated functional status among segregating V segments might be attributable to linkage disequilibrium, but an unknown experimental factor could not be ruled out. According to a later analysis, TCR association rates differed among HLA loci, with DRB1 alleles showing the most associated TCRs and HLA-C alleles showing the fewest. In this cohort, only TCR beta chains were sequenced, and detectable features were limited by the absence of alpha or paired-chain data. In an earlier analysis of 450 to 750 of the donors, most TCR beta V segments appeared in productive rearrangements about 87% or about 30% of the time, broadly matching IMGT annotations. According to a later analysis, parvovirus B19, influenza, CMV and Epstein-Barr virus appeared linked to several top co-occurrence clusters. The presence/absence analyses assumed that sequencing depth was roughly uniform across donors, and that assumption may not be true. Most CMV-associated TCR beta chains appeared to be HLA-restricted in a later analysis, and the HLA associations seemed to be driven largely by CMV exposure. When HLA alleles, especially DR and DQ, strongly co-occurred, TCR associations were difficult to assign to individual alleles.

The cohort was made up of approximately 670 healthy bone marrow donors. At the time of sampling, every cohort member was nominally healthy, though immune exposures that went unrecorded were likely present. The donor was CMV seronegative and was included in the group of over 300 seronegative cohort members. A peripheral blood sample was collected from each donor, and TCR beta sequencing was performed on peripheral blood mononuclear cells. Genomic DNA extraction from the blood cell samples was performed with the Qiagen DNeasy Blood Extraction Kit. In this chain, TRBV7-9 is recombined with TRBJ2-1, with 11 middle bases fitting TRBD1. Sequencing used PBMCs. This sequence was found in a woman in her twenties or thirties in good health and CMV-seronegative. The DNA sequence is TGTGCCAGCAGGGACAGGGGGCGAAACAATGAGCAGTTCTTC. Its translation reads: CASRDRGRNNEQFF. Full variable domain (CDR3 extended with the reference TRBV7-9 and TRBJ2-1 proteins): DTGVSQNPRHKITKRGQNVTFRCDPISEHNRLYWYRQTLGQGPEFLTYFQNEAQLEKSRLLSDRFSAERPKGSFSTLEIQRTEQGDSAMYLCASRDRGRNNEQFFGPGTRLTVL.